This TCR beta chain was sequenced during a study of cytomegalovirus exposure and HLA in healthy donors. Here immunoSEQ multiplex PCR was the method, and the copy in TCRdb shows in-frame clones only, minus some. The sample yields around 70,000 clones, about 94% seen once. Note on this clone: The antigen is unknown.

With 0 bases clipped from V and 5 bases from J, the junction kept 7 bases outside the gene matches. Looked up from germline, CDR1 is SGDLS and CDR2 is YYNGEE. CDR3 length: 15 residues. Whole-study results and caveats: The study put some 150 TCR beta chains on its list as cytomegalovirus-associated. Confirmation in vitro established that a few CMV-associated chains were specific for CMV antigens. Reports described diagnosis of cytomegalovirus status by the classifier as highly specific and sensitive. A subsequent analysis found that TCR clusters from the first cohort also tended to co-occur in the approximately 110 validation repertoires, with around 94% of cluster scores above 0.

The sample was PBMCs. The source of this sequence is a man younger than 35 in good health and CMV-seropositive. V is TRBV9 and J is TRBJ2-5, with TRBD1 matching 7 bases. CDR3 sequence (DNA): TGTGCCAGCAGCGTAGCTGGACAGGACTGGGAGACCCAGTACTTC. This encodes CASSVAGQDWETQYF.